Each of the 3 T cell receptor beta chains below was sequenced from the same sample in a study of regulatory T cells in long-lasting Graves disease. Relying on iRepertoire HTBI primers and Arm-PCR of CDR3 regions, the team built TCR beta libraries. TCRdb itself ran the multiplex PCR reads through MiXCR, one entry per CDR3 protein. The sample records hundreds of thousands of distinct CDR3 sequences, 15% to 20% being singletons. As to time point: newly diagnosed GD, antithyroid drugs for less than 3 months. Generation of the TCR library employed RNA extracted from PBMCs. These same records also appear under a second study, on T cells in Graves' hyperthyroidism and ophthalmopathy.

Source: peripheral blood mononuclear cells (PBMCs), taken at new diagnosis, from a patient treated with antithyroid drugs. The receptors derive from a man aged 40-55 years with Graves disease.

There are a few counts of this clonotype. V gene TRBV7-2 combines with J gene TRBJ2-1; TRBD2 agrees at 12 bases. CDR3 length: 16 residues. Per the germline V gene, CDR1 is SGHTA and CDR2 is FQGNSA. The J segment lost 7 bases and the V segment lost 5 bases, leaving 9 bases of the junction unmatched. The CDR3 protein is CASSLQSSGGANEQFF. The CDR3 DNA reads TGTGCCAGCAGCCTACAATCTAGCGGGGGGGCGAATGAGCAGTTCTTC.

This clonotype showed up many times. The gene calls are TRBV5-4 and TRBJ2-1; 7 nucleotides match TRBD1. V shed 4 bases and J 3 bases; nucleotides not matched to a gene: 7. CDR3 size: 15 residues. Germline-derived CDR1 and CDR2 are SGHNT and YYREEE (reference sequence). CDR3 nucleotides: TGTGCCAGCAGCCCACCGGGACAGAACTACAATGAGCAGTTCTTC. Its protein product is CASSPPGQNYNEQFF.

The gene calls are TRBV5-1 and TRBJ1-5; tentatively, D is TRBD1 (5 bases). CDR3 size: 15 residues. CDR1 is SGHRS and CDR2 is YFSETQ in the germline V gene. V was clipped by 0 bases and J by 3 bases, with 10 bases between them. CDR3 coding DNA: TGCGCCAGCAGCTTGGTTGGGGCTCTCAATCAGCCCCAGCATTTT. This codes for CASSLVGALNQPQHF.